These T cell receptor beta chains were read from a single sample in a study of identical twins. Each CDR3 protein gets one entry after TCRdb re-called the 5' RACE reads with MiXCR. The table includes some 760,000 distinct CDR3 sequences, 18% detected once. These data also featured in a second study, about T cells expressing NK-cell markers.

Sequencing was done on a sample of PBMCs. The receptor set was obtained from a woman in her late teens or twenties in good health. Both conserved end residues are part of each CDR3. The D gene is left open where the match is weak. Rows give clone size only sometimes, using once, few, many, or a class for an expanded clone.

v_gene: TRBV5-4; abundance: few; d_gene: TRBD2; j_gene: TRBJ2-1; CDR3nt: TGTGCCAGCACCGTTGGGGGGGGACTCTTAGCTGACAATGAGCAGTTCTTC; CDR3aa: CASTVGGGLLADNEQFF
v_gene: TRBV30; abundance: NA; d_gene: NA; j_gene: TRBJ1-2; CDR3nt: TGTGCCTCCTTGGCGGGGGACTATGGCTACACCTTC; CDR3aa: CASLAGDYGYTF
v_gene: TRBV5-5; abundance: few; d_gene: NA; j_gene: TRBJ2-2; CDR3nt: TGTGCCAGCAGCTTAGGTTACGGGATGGACACCGGGGAGCTGTTTTTT; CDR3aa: CASSLGYGMDTGELFF
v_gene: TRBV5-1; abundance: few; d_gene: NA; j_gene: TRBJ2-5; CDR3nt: TGCGCCAGCAGCCGTCCGGGTGGAGAAGAGACCCAGTACTTC; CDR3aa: CASSRPGGEETQYF
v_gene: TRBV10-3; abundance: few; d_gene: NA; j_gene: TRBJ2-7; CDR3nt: TGTGCCATCAGGACCGGGACGATTTTACACGAGCAGTACTTC; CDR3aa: CAIRTGTILHEQYF
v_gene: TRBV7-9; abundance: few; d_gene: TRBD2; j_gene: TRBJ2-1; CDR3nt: TGTGCCAGCAGCTTAGGGCGGGAGTTGGTCTACAATGAGCAGTTCTTC; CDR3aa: CASSLGRELVYNEQFF
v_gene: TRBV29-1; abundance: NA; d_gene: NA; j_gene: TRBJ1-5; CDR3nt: TGCAGCGTTGTGACGGGGGATCAGCCCCAGCATTTT; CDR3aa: CSVVTGDQPQHF
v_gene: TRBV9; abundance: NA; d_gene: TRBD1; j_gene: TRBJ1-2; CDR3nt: TGTGCCAGCAGCGTCGACAGGGCTAGCTATGGCTACACCTTC; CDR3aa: CASSVDRASYGYTF
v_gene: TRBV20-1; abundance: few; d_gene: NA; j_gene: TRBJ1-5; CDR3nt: TGCAGTGCTACCCATGGGGATCAGCCCCAGCATTTT; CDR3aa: CSATHGDQPQHF
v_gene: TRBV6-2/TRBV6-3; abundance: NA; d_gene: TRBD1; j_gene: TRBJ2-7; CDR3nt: TGTGCCAGCAAGGACAGGGCCTACGAGCAGTACTTC; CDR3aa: CASKDRAYEQYF
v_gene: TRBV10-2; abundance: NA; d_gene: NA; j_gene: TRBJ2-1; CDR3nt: TGCGCCAGCAGTGAGTGGGGCCGTAATGAGCAGTTCTTC; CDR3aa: CASSEWGRNEQFF
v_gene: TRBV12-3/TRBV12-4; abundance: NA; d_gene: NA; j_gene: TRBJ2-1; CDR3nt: TGTGCCAGCAGCCCGGTGCGAAGTAATGAGCAGTTCTTC; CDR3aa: CASSPVRSNEQFF
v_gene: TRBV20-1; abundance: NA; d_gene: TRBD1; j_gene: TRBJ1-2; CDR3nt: TGCAGTGCACCACAGGGGGCAGGCTATGGCTACACCTTC; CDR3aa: CSAPQGAGYGYTF
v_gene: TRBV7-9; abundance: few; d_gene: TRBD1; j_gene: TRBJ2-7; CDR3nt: TGTGCCAGCAGCTTGGGTTGGACAGGAACCGAGCAGTACTTC; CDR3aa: CASSLGWTGTEQYF
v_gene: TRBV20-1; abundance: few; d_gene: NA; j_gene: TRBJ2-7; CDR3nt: TGCAGTGCTTCTCTGACCGCTACCTACGAGCAGTACTTC; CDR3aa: CSASLTATYEQYF
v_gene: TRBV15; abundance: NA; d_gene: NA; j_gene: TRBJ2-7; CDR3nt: TGTGCCACCAGCAGAGTATTAGTCGCCGAGCAGTACTTC; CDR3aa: CATSRVLVAEQYF
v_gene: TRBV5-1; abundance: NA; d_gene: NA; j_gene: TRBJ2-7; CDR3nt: TGCGCCAGCAGCTTTAGGAGGGTACAGTACTTC; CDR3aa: CASSFRRVQYF
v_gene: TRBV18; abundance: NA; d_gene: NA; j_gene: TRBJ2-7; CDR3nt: TGTGCCAGCTCACCCGTGGTTCGTTCCTACGAGCAGTACTTC; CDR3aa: CASSPVVRSYEQYF
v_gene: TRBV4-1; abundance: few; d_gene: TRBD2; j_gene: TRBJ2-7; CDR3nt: TGCGCCAGCAGCCAAGATCCCGCGGGGGAAGGCTACGAGCAGTACTTC; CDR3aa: CASSQDPAGEGYEQYF
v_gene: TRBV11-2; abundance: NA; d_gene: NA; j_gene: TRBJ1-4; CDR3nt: TGTGCCAGCAGCTCCTTTGAACCAGCGATTAATGAAAAACTGTTTTTT; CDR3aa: CASSSFEPAINEKLFF
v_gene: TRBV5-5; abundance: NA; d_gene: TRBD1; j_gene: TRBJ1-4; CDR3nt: TGTGCCAGCAGCGTTAGTCCGACAGGGAAGGAAAAACTGTTTTTT; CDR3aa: CASSVSPTGKEKLFF
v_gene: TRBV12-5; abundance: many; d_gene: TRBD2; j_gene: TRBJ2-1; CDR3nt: TGTGCTAGTGGGAGGAGCGGGAGGGCCCTTAATGAGCAGTTCTTC; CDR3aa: CASGRSGRALNEQFF
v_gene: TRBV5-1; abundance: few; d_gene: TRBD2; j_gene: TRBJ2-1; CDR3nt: TGCGCCAGCAGCTTGGTACTAGCGGGGAACAATGAGCAGCTCTTC; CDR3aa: CASSLVLAGNNEQLF
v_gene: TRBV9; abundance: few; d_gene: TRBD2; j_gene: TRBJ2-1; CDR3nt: TGTGCCAGCAGCCCGGTGGTAGCGGGAGAGGATGAGCAGTTCTTC; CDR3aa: CASSPVVAGEDEQFF
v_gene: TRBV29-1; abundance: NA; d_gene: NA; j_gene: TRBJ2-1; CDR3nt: TGCAGCGTTGAAGGCACGCGGGGCTCCTACAATGAGCAGTTCTTC; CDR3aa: CSVEGTRGSYNEQFF
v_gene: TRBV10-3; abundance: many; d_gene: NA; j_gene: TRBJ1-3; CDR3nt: TGTGCCATCAGCCCTCGGCCCGAGATCTCTGGAAACACCATATATTTT; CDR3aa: CAISPRPEISGNTIYF
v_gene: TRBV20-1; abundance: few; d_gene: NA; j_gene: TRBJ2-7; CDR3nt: TGCAGTGCTCTGGGCGTGGCAGGAACGCCCTACGAGCAGTACTTC; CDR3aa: CSALGVAGTPYEQYF